The 21 T cell receptor beta chains below were found in one sample sequenced in a study of shared clonotypes between healthy human individuals (dated by TCRdb to 2018 to 2021). To prepare the library, the immunoSEQ multiplex PCR assay was applied. TCRdb limited this immuneACCESS table to in-frame rearrangements with V and J called. A share of clones is missing; checked studies link under half to unresolved V genes, and the rest is unexplained. The sample records about 2.4 million clones, over 85% of which are singletons. Together, the top ten hold roughly 0.39% of the sample. The specimen was naive CD4+ T cells from PBMCs. The meaning of the sample's cell subset or site label: CD45RA+ positively selected. Receptor source: a man aged 18 to 35 in good health. Some clones in this sample may be carry-over from other donors' samples.

The CDR3 sequence: CASVGTRNQPQHF. The CDR3 bases are TGTGCCAGCGTCGGCACTCGCAATCAGCCCCAGCATTTT. V gene TRBV2 combines with J gene TRBJ1-5; D uncertain. This CDR3 is 13 amino acids long. Trimming took off 8 bases at V and 2 bases at J, with 10 bases between the two ends. The germline gives CDR1 SNHLY, CDR2 FYNNEI.

The chain is built from TRBV6-5 and TRBJ2-7; the D is unclear. The V end lost 8 bases, the J end lost 4 bases, and 12 bases lay between the germline ends. There are 12 residues in the CDR3. Germline V gene lookup returns CDR1 MNHEY and CDR2 SVGAGI. CDR3 bases: TGTGCCAGCTGGGCTGGGCCATACGAGCAGTACTTC. Its protein is CASWAGPYEQYF.

This clone was recorded once. This chain connects TRBV7-9 to TRBJ2-7; TRBD1 matches 7 bases. The germline V gene encodes CDR1 SEHNR and CDR2 FQNEAQ (reference sequence). The CDR3 has 18 amino acids. The ends lost 4 bases at V and 5 bases at J; junction bases unmatched: 20. Here the CDR3 reads CASSSLRGLRDRDHEQYF. The CDR3, as DNA: TGTGCCAGCAGCTCACTTAGAGGCCTCCGGGACAGAGATCACGAGCAGTACTTC.

The J gene is TRBJ2-3, the V gene TRBV10-2; 8 bases are a match to TRBD1. This CDR3 contains 15 residues. In germline, CDR1 is WSHSY, CDR2 SAAADI. V lost 6 bases, J lost 0 bases, and 5 bases stayed unmatched. CDR3 sequence reads: CASSATGGSTDTQYF. CDR3 nucleotide sequence: TGCGCCAGCAGCGCTACAGGGGGGAGCACAGATACGCAGTATTTT.

The chain couples TRBV6-5 to TRBJ1-1, with a tentative D call TRBD1 (5 bases). Germline CDR1 reads MNHEY; CDR2 reads SVGAGI. Between the trimmed V and J ends, which lost 9 bases and 1 base, there was a span of 9 bases. The CDR3 is 12 amino acids. This CDR3 is CASGHSNTEAFF. The CDR3 coding sequence is TGTGCCAGTGGACACTCGAACACTGAAGCTTTCTTT.

The chain uses TRBV6-1 and TRBJ2-3, with a weak D call TRBD1 (5 bases). V lost 1 base and J 4 bases, leaving 12 bases between the germline ends. The CDR3 is made up of 15 amino acids. Germline lookup yields CDR1 MNHNS and CDR2 SASEGT. The CDR3 region has the DNA TGTGCCAGCAGTGAAGTCCCAGGGAAAGCAGATACGCAGTATTTT. It yields the protein CASSEVPGKADTQYF.

This sequence joins TRBV12-5 and TRBJ1-1; D unclear. V shed 0 bases and J shed 3 bases, with 17 bases lying between them. Germline CDR1 is LGHNT and CDR2 is FRNRAP. CDR3 length: 17 residues. The DNA of the CDR3 is TGTGCTAGTGGTTTGGTTCTGGGGAGTGGTCGGCACACTGAAGCTTTCTTT. It translates to CASGLVLGSGRHTEAFF.

This chain uses TRBV4-2 with TRBJ2-5; possibly TRBD2 for D (5 bases). From germline, CDR1 is LGHNA and CDR2 YNFKEQ. Trimming shortened V by 3 bases and J by 3 bases, and 8 bases separated the two germline ends. This CDR3 contains 13 residues. The CDR3 nucleotides are TGTGCCAGCAGCCATGTGGAGGAAGAGACCCAGTACTTC. This translates into CASSHVEEETQYF.

This chain joins TRBV13 and TRBJ2-6, with TRBD1 as a possible D gene (6 bases). Trimming took 5 bases from V and 0 from J, leaving 17 bases between them. CDR1 PRHDT and CDR2 FYEKMQ come from the germline V gene (reference sequence). CDR3 length: 18 residues. The CDR3 nucleotides are TGTGCCAGCAGCCCTGGGGGCAGGAGGAGCTCTGGGGCCAACGTCCTGACTTTC. Its translation is CASSPGGRRSSGANVLTF.

The chain links TRBV21-1 to TRBJ1-5; the table names TRBD1, a call not compared with the DNA. TRBV21-1 is a listed pseudogene. The CDR3 is 19 residues long. DNA for the CDR3: TGTGCCAGCAGCAAAGATCCTGGACAGGGAGAATATAGCAATCAGCCCCAGCATTTT. Translation gives CASSKDPGQGEYSNQPQHF.

The rearrangement uses TRBV19 and TRBJ1-3, with 9 bases that match TRBD1. Germline CDR1 is LNHDA and CDR2 is SQIVND (reference sequence). Germline trimming cut 6 bases from V and 1 base from J; bases unmatched to any gene: 7. This CDR3 has 16 amino acids. Written as DNA, the CDR3 is TGTGCCAGTAGCGGGACAGGGAAAGTATCTGGAAACACCATATATTTT. As protein: CASSGTGKVSGNTIYF.

The chain has TRBV2 and TRBJ2-1; D remains ambiguous. The ends were cut back, 11 bases at V and 0 bases at J, with 14 bases in the middle. The CDR3 covers 14 residues. CDR1 SNHLY and CDR2 FYNNEI come from the germline V gene. The CDR3 bases are TGTGCCTCATGCCCCGAGATCTCCTACAATGAGCAGTTCTTC. Translation: CASCPEISYNEQFF.

V is TRBV10-1 and J is TRBJ2-5; TRBD1 might be the D (5 bases). Deletions cut 0 bases from V and 5 bases from J, with 10 bases between. This CDR3 comprises 14 residues. Germline assignment: CDR1 WNHNN and CDR2 SYGVQD (reference sequence). The CDR3 coding sequence is TGCGCCAGCAGTGAGTCAAGGGGTTGGGAGACCCAGTACTTC. It encodes CASSESRGWETQYF.

On this clone: Different DNA sequences within this sample yield the same CDR3. The V and J genes are TRBV9 and TRBJ2-6; TRBD1 agrees at 7 bases. CDR3 length: 15 residues. Germline trimming cut 4 bases from V and 1 base from J; bases unmatched to any gene: 2. Germline CDR1 and CDR2: SGDLS and YYNGEE. The CDR3 sequence: CASSPGGSGANVLTF. CDR3 nucleotide sequence: TGTGCCAGCAGCCCAGGGGGTTCTGGGGCCAACGTCCTGACTTTC.

The chain links TRBV6-1 to TRBJ1-4; no clear D gene. V was pared by 0 bases and J by 0 bases, with 8 bases between. The CDR3 sequence is 16 residues long. From germline, CDR1 is MNHNS and CDR2 SASEGT. CDR3 sequence reads: CASSEAAAATNEKLFF. CDR3 DNA sequence: TGTGCCAGCAGTGAAGCGGCGGCAGCAACTAATGAAAAACTGTTTTTT.

The rearrangement joins TRBV6-6 to TRBJ2-1, with 12 bases identical to TRBD2. V gave up 6 bases and J gave up 7 bases; unmatched junction bases: 7. Germline V gives CDR1 MNHNY, CDR2 SVGAGI (reference sequence). The CDR3 sequence is 15 residues long. The CDR3 here is CASSPTSGSGNEQFF. CDR3 nucleotide sequence: TGTGCCAGCAGCCCGACTAGCGGGAGCGGAAATGAGCAGTTCTTC.

V usage is TRBV4-1 and J usage is TRBJ2-5; either TRBD1 or TRBD2 may fit D (5 bases each). Germline V gives CDR1 MGHRA, CDR2 YSYEKL. V was pared by 4 bases and J by 2 bases, with 17 bases between. This CDR3 is built from 16 residues. CDR3 nucleotide sequence: TGCGCCAGCAGCCTCCGGGACCATCAGAAACAAGAGACCCAGTACTTC. Translating it yields CASSLRDHQKQETQYF.

This chain connects TRBV10-3 to TRBJ1-3; the D gene is possibly TRBD1 (5 bases). CDR1 and CDR2 from the germline V gene are ENHRY and SYGVKD. V lost 5 bases and J 4 bases, leaving 15 bases between the germline ends. CDR3 length: 15 amino acids. CDR3 sequence reads: CAISPGPLAGNTIYF. The CDR3 DNA sequence: TGTGCCATCAGTCCGGGACCCCTGGCCGGAAACACCATATATTTT.

The rearrangement joins TRBV27 to TRBJ2-1; TRBD2 is a possible D gene (6 bases). CDR3 size: 13 residues. Germline CDR1 is MNHEY and CDR2 is SMNVEV (reference sequence). The V gene lost 6 bases and the J gene lost 7 bases, with 13 bases spanning the gap. The chain's CDR3 is CASRLRGTNEQFF. In DNA, the CDR3 is TGTGCCAGCAGACTACGCGGGACTAATGAGCAGTTCTTC.

V gene TRBV9 combines with J gene TRBJ2-7, with D possibly TRBD1 on 5 matching bases. Germline assignment: CDR1 SGDLS and CDR2 YYNGEE. There are 14 residues in the CDR3. The V gene lost 4 bases and the J gene lost 2 bases, with 13 bases spanning the gap. CDR3 region: CASSIQETAYEQYF. Here the CDR3 DNA reads TGTGCCAGCAGCATACAGGAGACCGCCTACGAGCAGTACTTC. Full variable domain (rest looked up from reference TRBV9 and TRBJ2-7): DSGVTQTPKHLITATGQRVTLRCSPRSGDLSVYWYQQSLDQGLQFLIQYYNGEERAKGNILERFSAQQFPDLHSELNLSSLELGDSALYFCASSIQETAYEQYFGPGTRLTVT.

This rearrangement joins TRBV20-1 to TRBJ1-5; D unresolved. The CDR3 has 11 residues. Trimming left V 3 bases short and J 12 bases short, with 12 bases between. CDR1 is DFQATT and CDR2 is SNEGSKA in the germline V gene (reference sequence). The CDR3 loop reads CSARGEADQHF. Here the CDR3 DNA reads TGCAGTGCTAGGGGAGAGGCTGACCAGCATTTT.